This entry lists 29 T cell receptor beta chains sequenced from one sample in a study of radiation and T cells in renal cell carcinoma. Sequencing was performed with immunoSEQ multiplex PCR; in TCRdb, only in-frame clones are kept and a portion is missing. The sample holds tens of thousands of clones, around 78% seen once. Time point indicated: blood 2 weeks post-SBRT. Treatment indicated: 15 Gy SBRT to primary tumor, nephrectomy 4 weeks later. Sequenced here: blood, sampled from a patient whose treatment included radiotherapy and nephrectomy. The receptor set was obtained from a man aged 55 to 70 with renal cell carcinoma.

A few counts support this clone. Here the CDR3 DNA reads TGTGCCAGCTCACCCACACTATCCGACACTGAAGCTTTCTTT. Translating gives CASSPTLSDTEAFF. The chain recombines TRBV18 with TRBJ1-1; D gene ambiguous. The length of the CDR3 is 14 residues. V was clipped by 3 bases and J by 3 bases, with 11 bases between them. Germline V gene lookup returns CDR1 KGHSH and CDR2 LQKENI.

The V call is TRBV7-2, the J call TRBJ2-2; D possibly corresponds to TRBD1 (6 bases). The CDR3 totals 17 residues. V shed 4 bases and J shed 5 bases, with 20 bases lying between them. CDR1 SGHTA and CDR2 FQGNSA come from the germline V gene. CDR3 in amino acids: CASSSISGAMGTGELFF. The CDR3 nucleotides read TGTGCCAGCAGCTCGATTTCAGGGGCTATGGGAACCGGGGAGCTGTTTTTT.

This sequence joins TRBV30 and TRBJ1-1, with D uncertain. Trimming pared 4 bases from V and 1 base from J, leaving 4 bases between. In germline, CDR1 is GTSNPN, CDR2 SVGIG (reference sequence). The CDR3 covers 11 residues. This CDR3 reads CAWMSNTEAFF. Written as DNA, the CDR3 is TGTGCCTGGATGTCGAACACTGAAGCTTTCTTT. Combining the CDR3 with reference TRBV30 and TRBJ1-1 gives the whole variable domain SQTIHQWPATLVQPVGSPLSLECTVEGTSNPNLYWYRQAAGRGLQLLFYSVGIGQISSEVPQNLSASRPQDRQFILSSKKLLLSDSGFYLCAWMSNTEAFFGQGTRLTVV.

Only one count was recorded for this clone. V usage is TRBV4-1 and J usage is TRBJ2-7, with 9 bases matching TRBD2. Trimming removed 10 bases from V and 4 bases from J; junction bases left unmatched: 14. Germline CDR1 MGHRA, CDR2 YSYEKL. The CDR3 runs to 15 residues. This CDR3 is CATGEGFAGGYEQYV. The CDR3 nucleotides read TGCGCCACCGGGGAGGGTTTTGCGGGAGGGTACGAGCAGTACGTC.

This clone was seen a handful of times. The chain combines TRBV19 with TRBJ1-2; no definite D call. The germline gives CDR1 LNHDA, CDR2 SQIVND (reference sequence). Trimming removed 5 bases from V and 0 bases from J, with 16 bases in between. The CDR3 extends over 16 amino acids. CDR3 bases: TGTGCCAGTAGTGGCAGGCGAACACAAGCTAACTATGGCTACACCTTC. The encoded protein is CASSGRRTQANYGYTF.

This clone was seen just once. CDR3 protein: CATIRLPTHSSPLHF. The CDR3 DNA reads as TGTGCCACCATTAGGTTACCGACCCATAGTTCACCCCTCCACTTT. The chain is built from TRBV6-1 and TRBJ1-6; D gene ambiguous. The V end was cut by 10 bases, the J end by 9 bases, with 22 bases between. There are 15 residues in the CDR3. Germline assignment: CDR1 MNHNS and CDR2 SASEGT.

A single count supports this clone. The chain carries TRBV7-9 and TRBJ2-2, with 9 bases matching TRBD2. V was pared by 5 bases and J by 6 bases, with 16 bases of the junction left unmatched. This CDR3 has 18 amino acids. CDR1 SEHNR and CDR2 FQNEAQ come from the germline V gene (reference sequence). The CDR3 coding sequence is TGTGCCAGCAGCCAAGTTTTTAGCGGGAGTGAGGCTGCCGGGGAGCTGTTTTTT. Protein: CASSQVFSGSEAAGELFF.

This clone appeared a few times. The chain uses TRBV11-2 and TRBJ2-7; D remains unclear. Trimming removed 0 bases from V and 1 base from J, with 13 bases in between. Germline values: CDR1 SGHAT, CDR2 FQNNGV. The CDR3 length is 16 residues. CDR3 protein: CASSLEIGPSSYEQYF. DNA of the CDR3: TGTGCCAGCAGCTTAGAAATCGGGCCATCGTCCTACGAGCAGTACTTC. The variable domain in full, with the rest retrieved from reference TRBV11-2 and TRBJ2-7, is EAGVAQSPRYKIIEKRQSVAFWCNPISGHATLYWYQQILGQGPKLLIQFQNNGVVDDSQLPKDRFSAERLKGVDSTLKIQPAKLEDSAVYLCASSLEIGPSSYEQYFGPGTRLTVT.

The chain joins TRBV10-3 to TRBJ2-1, with 8 bases lining up with TRBD2. Germline lookup yields CDR1 ENHRY and CDR2 SYGVKD. Unmatched junction bases numbered 13, after V lost 3 bases and J lost 9 bases. The CDR3 is 16 amino acids. CDR3 residues: CAISDSGGATESEQFF. The CDR3 DNA sequence: TGTGCCATCAGTGATTCCGGGGGGGCAACGGAAAGTGAGCAGTTCTTC.

This chain uses TRBV7-2 with TRBJ1-4; D gene unclear. This CDR3 contains 17 residues. The V and J ends lost 1 base and 6 bases respectively, with 18 bases between them. The germline V gene encodes CDR1 SGHTA and CDR2 FQGNSA. In nucleotides, the CDR3 is TGTGCCAGCAGCTTAGGGCTGAGACCCCAAGGAGATGAAAAACTGTTTTTT. Its translation: CASSLGLRPQGDEKLFF.

The gene calls are TRBV2 and TRBJ2-3; TRBD2 matches 8 bases. With V trimmed by 4 bases and J by 2 bases, 5 bases remained unmatched. From germline, CDR1 is SNHLY and CDR2 FYNNEI. The CDR3 runs to 15 residues. This chain's CDR3 is CASSGTSRFTDTQYF. The CDR3, as DNA: TGTGCCAGCAGTGGGACTAGCAGATTCACAGATACGCAGTATTTT.

The chain carries TRBV15 and TRBJ2-1; 7 nucleotides align to TRBD1. Germline V gives CDR1 LNHNV, CDR2 YYDKDF (reference sequence). The J segment lost 3 bases and the V segment lost 6 bases, leaving 11 bases of the junction unmatched. The CDR3 totals 16 residues. The CDR3 loop reads CATSWDSTPLYNEQFF. CDR3 bases: TGTGCCACCAGTTGGGACAGTACACCACTCTACAATGAGCAGTTCTTC.

This clone was detected a few times. The chain is built from TRBV7-3 and TRBJ2-1; D possibly corresponds to TRBD1 (6 bases). The germline V gene encodes CDR1 SGHTA and CDR2 FQGTGA. This CDR3 is built from 13 residues. V lost 1 base to trimming and J lost 6 bases, with 7 bases between them. As DNA, the CDR3 is TGTGCCAGCAGCTTAATAGGGGGCAATGAGCAGTTCTTC. Protein product: CASSLIGGNEQFF.

In this sample, this clone turned up a few times. The V gene is TRBV6-1, the J gene TRBJ2-4; 9 bases match TRBD2. Germline loops: CDR1 MNHNS, CDR2 SASEGT. The CDR3 contains 16 residues. V dropped 1 base and J dropped 0; count of bases not matched to a gene: 1. The CDR3 bases are TGTGCCAGCAGTGAAGTAGCGGGAGAAGCCAAAAACATTCAGTACTTC. Translating it yields CASSEVAGEAKNIQYF.

The chain joins TRBV2 to TRBJ1-4, with no clear D. The V gene lost 6 bases and the J gene lost 4 bases, with 12 bases spanning the gap. Germline values: CDR1 SNHLY, CDR2 FYNNEI. The length of the CDR3 is 14 residues. The CDR3 DNA is TGTGCCAGCAGCGAACGACATATTAATGAAAAACTGTTTTTT. As protein: CASSERHINEKLFF.

This chain links TRBV5-1 with TRBJ1-1, with a possible D match to TRBD1 (5 bases). The CDR3 is 14 residues long. The V and J ends lost 4 bases and 10 bases respectively, with 20 bases between them. The germline V gene has CDR1 SGHRS and CDR2 YFSETQ. The CDR3 coding sequence is TGCGCCAGCAGCCTATCCCCTGGGGAGGGACCAGCTTTCTTT. Amino acid sequence: CASSLSPGEGPAFF.

The chain links TRBV11-2 to TRBJ2-7; maybe TRBD1 (5 bases). Per germline, CDR1 SGHAT and CDR2 FQNNGV. The CDR3 spans 14 residues. V was trimmed by 1 base and J by 6 bases, leaving 13 bases between them. For the CDR3, the DNA is TGTGCCAGCAGCTTAGGCCTCCCAAGGGGCGAGCAGTACTTC. Translating gives CASSLGLPRGEQYF.

The CDR3 region has the DNA TGTGCCAGCAGTTACCACTTGGACAAGAACACTGAAGCTTTCTTT. Translated: CASSYHLDKNTEAFF. The gene calls are TRBV6-5 and TRBJ1-1; TRBD1 is a possible D gene (5 bases). Germline values: CDR1 MNHEY, CDR2 SVGAGI. The CDR3 length is 15 residues. V lost 2 bases and J lost 1, with 11 bases in between.

CDR3 DNA: TGTGCCAGCAGCCCCGGGTCCAGCTCCTACGAGCAGTACTTC. As protein: CASSPGSSSYEQYF. The genes are TRBV11-3 and TRBJ2-7; D uncertain. V shed 5 bases and J shed 0 bases, with 11 bases lying between them. The CDR3 totals 14 residues. Per the germline V gene, CDR1 is SGHNT and CDR2 is YENEEA.

The genes are TRBV10-3 and TRBJ2-3; TRBD2 matches 11 bases. V lost 7 bases to trimming and J lost 7 bases; unmatched junction nucleotides: 10. This CDR3 comprises 15 residues. Germline CDR1 and CDR2: ENHRY and SYGVKD. CDR3 loop: CAIKILAGESNTQYF. In nucleotides, the CDR3 is TGTGCCATCAAAATACTAGCGGGAGAAAGTAATACGCAGTATTTT.

V is TRBV9 and J is TRBJ2-3; D gene ambiguous. The CDR3 contains 12 residues. Germline V lookup: CDR1 SGDLS, CDR2 YYNGEE. Deletions cut 4 bases from V and 3 bases from J, with 6 bases between. The CDR3 here is CASSQKTDTQYF. The CDR3 nucleotides read TGTGCCAGCAGCCAAAAAACAGATACGCAGTATTTT.

The rearrangement joins TRBV27 to TRBJ2-5, with TRBD2 matching over 7 bases. J gave up 5 bases and V 6 bases, and 9 bases lay outside the gene matches. The CDR3 runs 14 residues. Germline CDR1 MNHEY, CDR2 SMNVEV (reference sequence). Written as DNA, the CDR3 is TGTGCCAGCAGCCTCGGGGGGTTGGGCGAGACCCAGTACTTC. Translation: CASSLGGLGETQYF.

The J gene is TRBJ1-2, the V gene TRBV19; 8 bases line up with TRBD1. From germline, CDR1 is LNHDA and CDR2 SQIVND (reference sequence). The CDR3 has 15 amino acids. The J segment lost 2 bases and the V segment lost 3 bases, leaving 5 bases of the junction unmatched. CDR3: CASSMDRESNYGYTF. For the CDR3, the DNA is TGTGCCAGTAGTATGGACAGGGAGAGCAACTATGGCTACACCTTC.

The V gene is TRBV15, the J gene TRBJ2-3, with D perhaps TRBD1 (8 bases). CDR1 is LNHNV and CDR2 is YYDKDF in the germline V gene (reference sequence). This CDR3 has 14 residues. V gave up 8 bases and J gave up 8 bases, with 20 bases separating them. CDR3 DNA sequence: TGTGCCACCGACGGGGACACAGGGGGGGGTACGCAGTATTTT. Amino acid sequence: CATDGDTGGGTQYF.

This clone has a handful of counts. This rearrangement joins TRBV30 to TRBJ2-7; the D is unclear. V was shortened by 3 bases and J by 1 base, with 13 bases between the two germline ends. This CDR3 is built from 14 residues. CDR1 and CDR2 (germline): GTSNPN, SVGIG (reference sequence). CDR3 sequence (DNA): TGTGCCTGGAGGGGCCTTGACTCATCCTACGAGCAGTACTTC. Its translation is CAWRGLDSSYEQYF.

The chain couples TRBV11-2 to TRBJ2-2; TRBD2 matches 9 bases. The CDR3 has 18 residues. Germline V gene data show CDR1 as SGHAT and CDR2 as FQNNGV. Trimming took 0 bases from V and 0 from J; bases not matched to a gene: 5. The CDR3 sequence: CASSLDRGRASNTGELFF. DNA for the CDR3: TGTGCCAGCAGCTTAGATCGCGGGAGGGCCTCGAACACCGGGGAGCTGTTTTTT.

The V gene is TRBV4-3, the J gene TRBJ1-2; D uncertain. This CDR3 comprises 15 residues. V lost 0 bases and J lost 2, with 10 bases in between. The germline V gene encodes CDR1 LGHNA and CDR2 YSLEER. CDR3 sequence (DNA): TGCGCCAGCAGCCAAGAGTGGAACAGCAACTATGGCTACACCTTC. Protein sequence: CASSQEWNSNYGYTF.

This clone was picked up a small number of times. The chain joins TRBV5-4 to TRBJ2-5; D could derive from TRBD1 or TRBD2 (5 bases each). Per the germline V gene, CDR1 is SGHNT and CDR2 is YYREEE (reference sequence). V dropped 7 bases and J dropped 6 bases, with 19 bases sitting between them. The CDR3 covers 14 residues. The CDR3 nucleotides are TGTGCCAGCTCCCTCGACAGCGGTACGAAGACCCAGTACTTC. Translating gives CASSLDSGTKTQYF.

The chain links TRBV6-1 to TRBJ2-4, with D tentatively TRBD1 (5 bases). Trimming removed 0 bases from V and 7 bases from J, with 13 bases in between. This CDR3 comprises 15 residues. From germline, CDR1 is MNHNS and CDR2 SASEGT. CDR3 nucleotide sequence: TGTGCCAGCAGTGAAGCGGCGCAGGGTTATAACATTCAGTACTTC. Protein sequence: CASSEAAQGYNIQYF.